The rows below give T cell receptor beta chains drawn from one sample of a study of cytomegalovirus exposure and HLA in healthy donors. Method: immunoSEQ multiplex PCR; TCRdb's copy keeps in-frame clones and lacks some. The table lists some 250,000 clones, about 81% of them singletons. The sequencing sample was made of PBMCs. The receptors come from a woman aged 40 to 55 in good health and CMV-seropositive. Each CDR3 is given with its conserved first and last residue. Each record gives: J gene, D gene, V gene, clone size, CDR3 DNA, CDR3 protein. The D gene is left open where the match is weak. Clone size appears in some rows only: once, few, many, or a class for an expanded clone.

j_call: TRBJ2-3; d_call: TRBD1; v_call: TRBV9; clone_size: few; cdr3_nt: TGTGCCAGCAGCGAGGGGACAGGGGTAGGAGGGACACATACGCAGTATTTT; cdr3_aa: CASSEGTGVGGTHTQYF
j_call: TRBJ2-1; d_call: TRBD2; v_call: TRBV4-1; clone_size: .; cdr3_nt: TGCGCCAGCCAAAAAGAGCTAGCGGGTCCCCTAGTCTACAATGAGCAGTTCTTC; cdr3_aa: CASQKELAGPLVYNEQFF
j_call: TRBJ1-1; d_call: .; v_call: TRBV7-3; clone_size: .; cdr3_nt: TGTGCCAGCAGCCCCACATTGAACACTGAAGCTTTCTTT; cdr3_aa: CASSPTLNTEAFF
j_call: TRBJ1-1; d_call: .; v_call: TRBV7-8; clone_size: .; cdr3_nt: TGTGCCAGCAGCTTAGCCCCCGGGGGTATGAACACTGAAGCTTTCTTT; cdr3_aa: CASSLAPGGMNTEAFF
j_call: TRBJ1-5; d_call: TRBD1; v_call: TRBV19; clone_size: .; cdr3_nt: TGTGCCAGTAGTATCCTTCCGGGACAGGGCCATCAGCCCCAGCATTTT; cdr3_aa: CASSILPGQGHQPQHF
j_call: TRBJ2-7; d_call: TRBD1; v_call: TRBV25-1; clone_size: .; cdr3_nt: TGTGCCAGCAGCCCCGCTGGACAGGGTTGGAACGAGCAGTACTTC; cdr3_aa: CASSPAGQGWNEQYF
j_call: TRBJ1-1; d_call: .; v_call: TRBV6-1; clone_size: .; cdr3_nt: TGTGCCAGCAGGGGGAGTGGGGAGATTCAAGCTTTCTTT; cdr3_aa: CASRGSGEIQAFF
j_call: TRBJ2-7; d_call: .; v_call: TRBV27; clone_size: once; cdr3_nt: TGTGCCAGCAGTTCCCAGGGGTTCTCCTACGAGCAGTACTTC; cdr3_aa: CASSSQGFSYEQYF
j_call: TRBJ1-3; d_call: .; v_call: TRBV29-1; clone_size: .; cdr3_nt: TGCAGCGTTGAAGGAGACTCTGGAAACACCATATATTTT; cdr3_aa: CSVEGDSGNTIYF
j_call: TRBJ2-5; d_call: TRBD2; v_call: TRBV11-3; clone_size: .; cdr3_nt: TGTGCCAGCCCCCTCGGGGGGGGGACCCAGTACTTC; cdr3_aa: CASPLGGGTQYF
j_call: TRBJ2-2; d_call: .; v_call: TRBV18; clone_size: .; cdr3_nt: TGTGCCAGCTCTCCCTCCGGGACATCCCTACCCGGGGAGCTGTTTTTT; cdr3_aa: CASSPSGTSLPGELFF
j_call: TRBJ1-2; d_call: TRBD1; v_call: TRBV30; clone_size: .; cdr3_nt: TGTGCCTGGTATCGGAGGGGACAGGGCTCTTTCTATGGCTACACCTTC; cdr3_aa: CAWYRRGQGSFYGYTF
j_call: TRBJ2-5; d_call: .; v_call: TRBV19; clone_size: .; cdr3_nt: TGTGCCAGTAGTCGCTCCCGGGGGGAGACCCAGTACTTC; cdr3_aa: CASSRSRGETQYF
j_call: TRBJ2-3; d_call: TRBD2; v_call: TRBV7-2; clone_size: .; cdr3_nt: TGTGCCAGCAGCGACACACTAGAACCCGTCGTGGGAGGGGATACGCAGTATTTT; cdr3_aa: CASSDTLEPVVGGDTQYF
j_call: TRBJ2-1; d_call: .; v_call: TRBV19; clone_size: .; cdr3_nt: TGTGCCAGTAGGGGTATTACGGGGGTCTCCTACAATGAGCAGTTCTTC; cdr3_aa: CASRGITGVSYNEQFF
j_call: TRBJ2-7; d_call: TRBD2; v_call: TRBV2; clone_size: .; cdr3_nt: TGTGCCAGCAGTGAAAGGCGGGAGGCCGGCGAGCAGTACTTC; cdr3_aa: CASSERREAGEQYF
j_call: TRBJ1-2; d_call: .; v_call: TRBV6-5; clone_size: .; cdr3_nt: TGTGCCAGCAGTTATGGGCAGGGCCTCTATGGCTACACCTTC; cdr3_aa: CASSYGQGLYGYTF
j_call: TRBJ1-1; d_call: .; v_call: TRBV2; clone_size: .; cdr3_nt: TGTGCCAGTATCATTCCGGTACGGAGGAACACTGAAGCTTTCTTT; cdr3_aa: CASIIPVRRNTEAFF
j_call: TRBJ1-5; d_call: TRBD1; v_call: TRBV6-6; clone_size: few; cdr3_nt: TGTGCCAGCAGGGGACAGGGTGGGAGTCAGCCCCAGCATTTT; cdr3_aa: CASRGQGGSQPQHF
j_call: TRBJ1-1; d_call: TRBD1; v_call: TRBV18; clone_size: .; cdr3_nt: TGTGCCAGCTCACAATCGGCAGGGGGACTTGAAGCTTTCTTT; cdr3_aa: CASSQSAGGLEAFF
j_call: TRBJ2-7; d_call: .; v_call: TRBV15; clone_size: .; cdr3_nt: TGTGCCACCAGCACCGCAGAAAATTACTACGAGCAGTACTTC; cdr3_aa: CATSTAENYYEQYF
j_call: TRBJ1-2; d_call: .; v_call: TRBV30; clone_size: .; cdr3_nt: TGTGCCTGGAGTGGGGGGCCCTATGGCTACACCTTC; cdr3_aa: CAWSGGPYGYTF
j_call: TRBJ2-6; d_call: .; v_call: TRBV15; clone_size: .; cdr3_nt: TGTGCCACCAGCAGAGGGACAGCACTGAACTCTGGGGCCAACGTCCTGACTTTC; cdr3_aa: CATSRGTALNSGANVLTF
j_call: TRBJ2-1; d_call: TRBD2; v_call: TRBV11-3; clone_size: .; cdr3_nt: TGTGCCAGCAGCTTGACCGGGACTAGCGGTAACAATGAGCAGTTCTTC; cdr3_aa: CASSLTGTSGNNEQFF
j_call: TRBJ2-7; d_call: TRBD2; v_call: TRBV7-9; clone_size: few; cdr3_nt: TGTGCCAGCAGCAGATCCTTAGCGGGAGGTTCCTACGAGCAGTACTTC; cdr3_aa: CASSRSLAGGSYEQYF